A selection of T cell receptor beta chains follows, all from one sample in a study of blood T cell repertoires in COVID-19. Produced via immunoSEQ multiplex PCR; TCRdb's table is partial and in-frame only. The data hold 240,000 or so clones, with roughly 82% observed a single time. Sequences were obtained from peripheral blood. These TCRs come from a man older than 75 with acute or convalescent COVID-19. Both conserved end residues are part of each CDR3. D genes are given only for firm matches. Only some rows state a clone size, as once, few, many or a class for expanded clones.

J gene	D gene	V gene	clone size	CDR3 protein	CDR3 DNA
TRBJ2-7	-	TRBV2	-	CASRDGAGAISYEQYF	TGTGCCAGCAGGGACGGGGCGGGGGCCATTTCCTACGAGCAGTACTTC
TRBJ1-1	-	TRBV14	-	CASSQDLLPAEAFF	TGTGCCAGCAGCCAAGATCTACTTCCGGCTGAAGCTTTCTTT
TRBJ2-7	TRBD2	TRBV19	-	CASSASTSGRFSNYEQYF	TGTGCCAGTAGTGCCTCCACTAGCGGGCGGTTCTCTAACTACGAGCAGTACTTC
TRBJ1-1	-	TRBV4-2	-	CASSQAVNTEAFF	TGTGCCAGCAGCCAAGCGGTGAACACTGAAGCTTTCTTT
TRBJ1-1	-	TRBV24-1	-	CATSDTRGGNTEAFF	TGTGCCACCAGTGATACCCGGGGGGGGAACACTGAAGCTTTCTTT
TRBJ1-5	TRBD1	TRBV7-8	-	CASSLVGTGISQPQHF	TGTGCCAGCAGCTTAGTCGGGACAGGGATAAGTCAGCCCCAGCATTTT
TRBJ2-2	-	TRBV2	-	CASSDVRDGELFF	TGTGCCAGCAGTGATGTCAGGGACGGGGAGCTGTTTTTT
TRBJ2-1	-	TRBV6-4	-	CASSRGSYNEQFF	TGTGCCAGCAGTAGGGGATCCTACAATGAGCAGTTCTTC
TRBJ2-3	-	TRBV18	-	CASSRDTTDTQYF	TGTGCCAGCTCACGGGACACCACAGATACGCAGTATTTT
TRBJ1-2	-	TRBV5-1	-	CASSLATANYGYTF	TGCGCCAGCAGCTTGGCAACAGCTAACTATGGCTACACCTTC
TRBJ1-2	-	TRBV19	-	CASSPRQTANYGYTF	TGTGCCAGTAGTCCCCGACAGACGGCTAACTATGGCTACACCTTC
TRBJ1-1	-	TRBV19	-	CASRPGHLNTEAFF	TGTGCCAGTAGACCGGGACACTTAAACACTGAAGCTTTCTTT
TRBJ2-5	-	TRBV18	-	CASSPTDEETQYF	TGTGCCAGCTCACCAACAGACGAAGAGACCCAGTACTTC
TRBJ2-2	-	TRBV4-2	-	CASSQDRGTSGELFF	TGTGCCAGCAGCCAAGATAGGGGGACATCCGGGGAGCTGTTTTTT
TRBJ1-1	-	TRBV18	few	CASSVTGNTEAFF	TGTGCCAGCTCAGTGACAGGGAACACTGAAGCTTTCTTT
TRBJ1-5	-	TRBV6-2/TRBV6-3	-	CASSYMTWTDNQPQHF	TGTGCCAGCAGTTACATGACTTGGACAGACAATCAGCCCCAGCATTTT
TRBJ1-6	TRBD1	TRBV7-2	-	CASSPQGNLINSPLHF	TGTGCCAGCAGTCCACAGGGGAACCTCATTAATTCACCCCTCCACTTT
TRBJ2-3	TRBD1	TRBV18	-	CASSTTGYDTQYF	TGTGCCAGCTCAACGACAGGGTATGATACGCAGTATTTT